The text below deals with one T cell receptor (beta chain). This record belongs to a study of spatial heterogeneity in lung cancer. Study information: More beta-chain than alpha-chain sequences were consistently detected. The average appearance count of each unique TCR and UMI combination in raw reads was more than 9.5.

Each molecule of TCR cDNA was tagged with one unique molecular identifier. TCRdb re-called the 5' RACE reads with MiXCR, one entry per CDR3 protein. The repertoire has about 85,000 distinct CDR3 sequences, approximately 20% of them found once; the top ten carry roughly 5.6%. CDR1 SGHRS and CDR2 YFSETQ come from the germline V gene. CDR3 length equals 15 residues. Trimming shortened V by 4 bases and J by 2 bases, and 16 bases separated the two germline ends. Noted time point: sample taken at primary tumor resection. Extraction of whole RNA from tumor, nontumor lung or frozen PBMC preceded unsorted sequencing.

This chain joins TRBV5-1 and TRBJ2-7, with D maybe TRBD1 (5 bases). The material was PBMCs, obtained at surgery. This sequence originates from a male donor with early-stage non-small cell lung cancer. DNA of the CDR3: TGCGCCAGCAGCGAAACCACGGCAGGGACCTACGAGCAGTACTTC. Translated: CASSETTAGTYEQYF.